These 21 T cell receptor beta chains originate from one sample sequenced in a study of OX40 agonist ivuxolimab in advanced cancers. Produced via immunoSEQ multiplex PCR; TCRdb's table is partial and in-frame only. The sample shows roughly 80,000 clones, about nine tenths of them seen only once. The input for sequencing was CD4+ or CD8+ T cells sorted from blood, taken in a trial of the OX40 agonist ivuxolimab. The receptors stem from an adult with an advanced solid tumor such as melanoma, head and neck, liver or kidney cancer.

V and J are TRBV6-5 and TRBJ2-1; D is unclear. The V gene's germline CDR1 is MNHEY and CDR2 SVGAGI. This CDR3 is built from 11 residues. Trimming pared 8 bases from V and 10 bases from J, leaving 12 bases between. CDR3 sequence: CASSPPREQFF. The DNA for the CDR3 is TGTGCCAGCTCGCCCCCTCGGGAGCAGTTCTTC.

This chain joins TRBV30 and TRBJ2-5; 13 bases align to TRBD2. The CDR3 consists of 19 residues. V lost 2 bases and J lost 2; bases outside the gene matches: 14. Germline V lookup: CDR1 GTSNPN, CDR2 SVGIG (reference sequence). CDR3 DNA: TGTGCCTGGAGTTTTTCTCGGACTAGCGGGAGCCTAAGGCAAGAGACCCAGTACTTC. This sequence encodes CAWSFSRTSGSLRQETQYF.

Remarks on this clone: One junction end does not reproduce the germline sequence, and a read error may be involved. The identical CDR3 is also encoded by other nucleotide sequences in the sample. As DNA, the CDR3 is TGTGCCAGCAGCCAAGCTTTGGACAACATGAACACTGAAGCTTTTTTT. Its protein product is CASSQALDNMNTEAFF. This chain connects TRBV4-2 to TRBJ1-1, with D maybe TRBD1 (5 bases). Germline CDR1 reads LGHNA; CDR2 reads YNFKEQ. The CDR3 is 16 amino acids.

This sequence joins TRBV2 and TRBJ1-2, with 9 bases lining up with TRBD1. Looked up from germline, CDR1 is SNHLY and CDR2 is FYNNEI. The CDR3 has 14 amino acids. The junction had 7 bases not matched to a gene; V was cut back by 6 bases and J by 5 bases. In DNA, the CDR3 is TGTGCCAGCAGCGAGGACAGGGGAAGGTATGGCTACACCTTC. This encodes CASSEDRGRYGYTF.

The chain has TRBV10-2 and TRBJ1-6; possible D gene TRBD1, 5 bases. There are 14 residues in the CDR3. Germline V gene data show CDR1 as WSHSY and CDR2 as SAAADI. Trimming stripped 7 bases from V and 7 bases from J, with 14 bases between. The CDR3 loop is CASKGGAQNSPLHF. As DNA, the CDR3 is TGCGCCAGCAAGGGTGGGGCCCAAAATTCACCCCTCCACTTT.

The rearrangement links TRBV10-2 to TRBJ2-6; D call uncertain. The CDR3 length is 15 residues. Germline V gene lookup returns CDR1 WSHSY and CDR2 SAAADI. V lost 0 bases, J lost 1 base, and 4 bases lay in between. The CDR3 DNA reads TGCGCCAGCAGTGAGTCTATTTCTGGGGCCAACGTCCTGACTTTC. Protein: CASSESISGANVLTF.

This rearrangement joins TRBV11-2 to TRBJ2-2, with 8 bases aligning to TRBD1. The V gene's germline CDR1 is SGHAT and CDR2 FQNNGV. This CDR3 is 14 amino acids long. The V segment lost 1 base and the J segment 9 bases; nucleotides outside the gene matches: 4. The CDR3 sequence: CASSLGPRGRELFF. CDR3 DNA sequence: TGTGCCAGCAGCTTAGGACCCAGGGGGCGGGAGCTGTTTTTT.

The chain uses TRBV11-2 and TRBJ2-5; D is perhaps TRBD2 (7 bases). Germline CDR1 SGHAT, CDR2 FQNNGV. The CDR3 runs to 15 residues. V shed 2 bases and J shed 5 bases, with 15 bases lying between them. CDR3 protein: CASSLLGGGLETQYF. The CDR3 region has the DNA TGTGCCAGCAGCTTATTGGGAGGGGGGCTCGAGACCCAGTACTTC. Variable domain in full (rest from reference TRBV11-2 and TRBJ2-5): EAGVAQSPRYKIIEKRQSVAFWCNPISGHATLYWYQQILGQGPKLLIQFQNNGVVDDSQLPKDRFSAERLKGVDSTLKIQPAKLEDSAVYLCASSLLGGGLETQYFGPGTRLLVL.

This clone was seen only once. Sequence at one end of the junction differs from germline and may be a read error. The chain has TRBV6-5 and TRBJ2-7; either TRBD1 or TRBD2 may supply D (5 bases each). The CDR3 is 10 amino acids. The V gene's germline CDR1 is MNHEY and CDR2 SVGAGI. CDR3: CASSEGTPHF. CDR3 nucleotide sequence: TGTGCCAGCAGTGAAGGGACGCCTCACTTC.

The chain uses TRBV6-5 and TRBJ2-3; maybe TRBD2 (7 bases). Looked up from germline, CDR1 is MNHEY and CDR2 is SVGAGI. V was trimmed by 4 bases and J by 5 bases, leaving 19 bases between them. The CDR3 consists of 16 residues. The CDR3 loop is CASSLLGGRPQDTQYF. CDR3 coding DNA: TGTGCCAGCAGTTTGCTGGGGGGGCGCCCTCAAGATACGCAGTATTTT.

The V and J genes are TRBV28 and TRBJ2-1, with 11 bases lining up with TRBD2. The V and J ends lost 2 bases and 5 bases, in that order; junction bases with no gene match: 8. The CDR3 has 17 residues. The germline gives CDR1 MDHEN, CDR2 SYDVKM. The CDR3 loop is CASSLTIPGLADNEQFF. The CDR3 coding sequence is TGTGCCAGCAGTTTAACAATTCCGGGACTAGCGGACAATGAGCAGTTCTTC.

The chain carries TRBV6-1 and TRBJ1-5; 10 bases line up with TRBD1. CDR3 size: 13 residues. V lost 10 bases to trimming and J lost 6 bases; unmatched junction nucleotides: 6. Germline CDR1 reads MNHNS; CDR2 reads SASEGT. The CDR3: CAISGTGVQPQHF. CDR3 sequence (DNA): TGTGCCATCAGCGGGACAGGGGTTCAGCCCCAGCATTTT.

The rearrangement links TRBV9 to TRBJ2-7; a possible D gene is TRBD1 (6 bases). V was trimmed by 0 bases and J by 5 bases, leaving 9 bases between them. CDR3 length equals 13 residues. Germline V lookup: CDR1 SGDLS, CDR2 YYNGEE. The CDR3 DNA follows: TGTGCCAGCAGCGTAGGTCAGGGGCACGAGCAGTACTTC. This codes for CASSVGQGHEQYF.

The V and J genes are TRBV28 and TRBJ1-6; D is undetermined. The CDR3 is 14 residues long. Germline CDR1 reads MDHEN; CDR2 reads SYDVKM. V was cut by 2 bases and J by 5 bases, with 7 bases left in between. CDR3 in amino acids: CASSLSSNNSPLHF. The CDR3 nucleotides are TGTGCCAGCAGTTTAAGTTCAAATAATTCACCCCTCCACTTT.

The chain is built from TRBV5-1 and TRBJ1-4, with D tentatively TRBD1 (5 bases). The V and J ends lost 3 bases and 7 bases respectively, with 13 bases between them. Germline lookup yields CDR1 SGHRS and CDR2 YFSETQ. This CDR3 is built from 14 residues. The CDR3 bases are TGCGCCAGCAGCTGGGGGTTATTGGGTGAAAAACTGTTTTTT. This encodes CASSWGLLGEKLFF. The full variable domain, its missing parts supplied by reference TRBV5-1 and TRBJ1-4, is KAGVTQTPRYLIKTRGQQVTLSCSPISGHRSVSWYQQTPGQGLQFLFEYFSETQRNKGNFPGRFSGRQFSNSRSEMNVSTLELGDSALYLCASSWGLLGEKLFFGSGTQLSVL.

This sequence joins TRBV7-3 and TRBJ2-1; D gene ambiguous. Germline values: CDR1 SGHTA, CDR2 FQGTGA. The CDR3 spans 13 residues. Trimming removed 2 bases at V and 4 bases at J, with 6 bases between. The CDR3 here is CASSLDVYNEQFF. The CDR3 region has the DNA TGTGCCAGCAGCTTAGACGTTTACAATGAGCAGTTCTTC.

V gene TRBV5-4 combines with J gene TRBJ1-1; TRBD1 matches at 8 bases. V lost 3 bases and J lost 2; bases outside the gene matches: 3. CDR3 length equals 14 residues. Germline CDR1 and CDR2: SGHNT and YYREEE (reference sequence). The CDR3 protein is CASSSTGGNTEAFF. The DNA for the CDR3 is TGTGCCAGCAGCTCCACAGGGGGTAACACTGAAGCTTTCTTT.

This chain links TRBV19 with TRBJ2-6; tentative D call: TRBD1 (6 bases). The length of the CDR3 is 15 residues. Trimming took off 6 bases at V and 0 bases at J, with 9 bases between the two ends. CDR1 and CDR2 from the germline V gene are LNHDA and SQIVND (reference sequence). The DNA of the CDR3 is TGTGCCAGTAGCCCGGACAGCTCTGGGGCCAACGTCCTGACTTTC. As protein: CASSPDSSGANVLTF.

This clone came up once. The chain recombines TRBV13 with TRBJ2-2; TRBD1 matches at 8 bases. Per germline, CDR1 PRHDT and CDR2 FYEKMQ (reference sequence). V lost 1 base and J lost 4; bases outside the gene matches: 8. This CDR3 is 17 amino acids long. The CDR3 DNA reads TGTGCCAGCAGCTTAGCTGGGACAGGTGGGATCACCGGGGAGCTGTTTTTT. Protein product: CASSLAGTGGITGELFF.

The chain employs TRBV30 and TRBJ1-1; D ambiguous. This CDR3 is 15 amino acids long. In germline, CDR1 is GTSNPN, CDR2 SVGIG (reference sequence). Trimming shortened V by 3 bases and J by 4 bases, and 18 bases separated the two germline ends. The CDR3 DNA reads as TGTGCCTGGAGATACAAGGTTACACTGAGCACTGAAGCTTTCTTT. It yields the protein CAWRYKVTLSTEAFF.

This CDR3 is CASSPRDNYEQYF. The CDR3 DNA follows: TGTGCCAGCTCACCCCGCGACAACTACGAGCAGTACTTC. V and J are TRBV18 and TRBJ2-7; D is undetermined. The CDR3 is 13 amino acids. Germline loops: CDR1 KGHSH, CDR2 LQKENI. Trimming stripped 3 bases from V and 3 bases from J, with 9 bases between.